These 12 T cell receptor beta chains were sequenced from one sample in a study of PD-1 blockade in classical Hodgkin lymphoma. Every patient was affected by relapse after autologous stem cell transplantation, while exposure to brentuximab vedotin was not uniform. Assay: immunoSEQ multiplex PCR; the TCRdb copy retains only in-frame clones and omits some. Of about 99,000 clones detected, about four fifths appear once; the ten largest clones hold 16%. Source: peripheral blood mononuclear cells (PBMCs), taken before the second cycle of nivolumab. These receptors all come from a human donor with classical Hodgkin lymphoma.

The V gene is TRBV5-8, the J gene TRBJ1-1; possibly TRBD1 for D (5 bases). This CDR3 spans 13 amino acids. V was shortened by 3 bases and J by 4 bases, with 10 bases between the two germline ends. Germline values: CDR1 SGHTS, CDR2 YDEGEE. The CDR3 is CASSWGRGTEAFF. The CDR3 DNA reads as TGTGCCAGCAGCTGGGGCCGGGGCACTGAAGCTTTCTTT.

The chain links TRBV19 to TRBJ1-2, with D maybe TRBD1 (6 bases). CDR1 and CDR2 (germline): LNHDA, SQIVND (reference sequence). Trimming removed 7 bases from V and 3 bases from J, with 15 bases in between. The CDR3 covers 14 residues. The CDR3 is CASTRDYRDYGYTF. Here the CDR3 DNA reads TGTGCCAGTACCCGCGACTACAGGGACTATGGCTACACCTTC.

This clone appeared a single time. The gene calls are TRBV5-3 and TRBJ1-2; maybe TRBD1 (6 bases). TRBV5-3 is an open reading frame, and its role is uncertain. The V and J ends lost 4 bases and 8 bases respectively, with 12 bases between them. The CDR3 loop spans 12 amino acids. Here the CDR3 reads CARSPHREGYTF. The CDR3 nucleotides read TGTGCCAGAAGCCCCCACAGGGAAGGCTACACCTTC.

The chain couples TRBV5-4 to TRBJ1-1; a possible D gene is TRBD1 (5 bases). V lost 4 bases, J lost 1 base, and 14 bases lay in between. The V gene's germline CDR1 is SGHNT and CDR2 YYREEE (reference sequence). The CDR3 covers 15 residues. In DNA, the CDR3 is TGTGCCAGCAGCCGCCCGGGGGGGGAGAACACTGAAGCTTTCTTT. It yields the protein CASSRPGGENTEAFF.

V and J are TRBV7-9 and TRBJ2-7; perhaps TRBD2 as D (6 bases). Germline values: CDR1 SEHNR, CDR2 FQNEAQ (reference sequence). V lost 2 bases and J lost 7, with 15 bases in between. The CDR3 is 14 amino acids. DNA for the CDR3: TGTGCCAGCAGCTTACGGGAGCTCTCGGGGGAGCAGTACTTC. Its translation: CASSLRELSGEQYF.

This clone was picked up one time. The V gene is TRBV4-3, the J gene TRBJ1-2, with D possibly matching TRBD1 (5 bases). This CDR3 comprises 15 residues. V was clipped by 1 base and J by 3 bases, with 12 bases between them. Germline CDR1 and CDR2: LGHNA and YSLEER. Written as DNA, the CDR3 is TGCGCCAGCAGCCAAGTGTTTGGGGGGGACTATGGCTACACCTTC. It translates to CASSQVFGGDYGYTF.

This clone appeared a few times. CDR3 residues: CASHGSYEQYF. CDR3 DNA sequence: TGTGCCAGCCACGGCTCCTACGAGCAGTACTTC. The chain carries TRBV2 and TRBJ2-7; D remains ambiguous. The CDR3 runs 11 residues. Trimming cost V 8 bases and J 0 bases, with 5 bases left between them. Germline CDR1 is SNHLY and CDR2 is FYNNEI.

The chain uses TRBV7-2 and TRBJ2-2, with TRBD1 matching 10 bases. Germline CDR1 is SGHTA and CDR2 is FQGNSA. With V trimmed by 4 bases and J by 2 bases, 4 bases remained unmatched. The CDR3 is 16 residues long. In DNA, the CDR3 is TGTGCCAGCAGCTCTCGGACAGGGGGAAACACCGGGGAGCTGTTTTTT. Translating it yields CASSSRTGGNTGELFF.

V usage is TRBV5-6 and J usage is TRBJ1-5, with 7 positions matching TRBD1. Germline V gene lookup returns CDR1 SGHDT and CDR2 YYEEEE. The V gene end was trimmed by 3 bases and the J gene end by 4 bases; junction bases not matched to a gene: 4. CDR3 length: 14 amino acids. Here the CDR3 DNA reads TGTGCCAGCAGCTACGACAGGGATAATCAGCCCCAGCATTTT. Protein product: CASSYDRDNQPQHF.

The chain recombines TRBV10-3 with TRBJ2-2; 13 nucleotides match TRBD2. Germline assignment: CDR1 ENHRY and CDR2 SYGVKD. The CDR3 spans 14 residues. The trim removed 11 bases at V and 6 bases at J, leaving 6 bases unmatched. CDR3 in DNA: TGTGCCGGGGGTGGACTAGCGGGAGCCGGGGAGCTGTTTTTT. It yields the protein CAGGGLAGAGELFF.

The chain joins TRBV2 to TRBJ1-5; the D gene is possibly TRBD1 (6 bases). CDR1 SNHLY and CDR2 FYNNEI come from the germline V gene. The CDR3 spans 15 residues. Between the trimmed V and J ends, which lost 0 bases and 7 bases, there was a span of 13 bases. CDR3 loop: CASSEALGGGQPQHF. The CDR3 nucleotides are TGTGCCAGCAGTGAAGCGCTTGGGGGCGGGCAGCCCCAGCATTTT.

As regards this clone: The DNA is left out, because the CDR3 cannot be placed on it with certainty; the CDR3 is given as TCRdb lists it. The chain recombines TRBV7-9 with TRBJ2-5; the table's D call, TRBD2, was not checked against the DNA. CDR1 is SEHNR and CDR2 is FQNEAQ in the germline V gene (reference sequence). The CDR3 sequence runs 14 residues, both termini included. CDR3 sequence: CASSSSSVPETQYF.